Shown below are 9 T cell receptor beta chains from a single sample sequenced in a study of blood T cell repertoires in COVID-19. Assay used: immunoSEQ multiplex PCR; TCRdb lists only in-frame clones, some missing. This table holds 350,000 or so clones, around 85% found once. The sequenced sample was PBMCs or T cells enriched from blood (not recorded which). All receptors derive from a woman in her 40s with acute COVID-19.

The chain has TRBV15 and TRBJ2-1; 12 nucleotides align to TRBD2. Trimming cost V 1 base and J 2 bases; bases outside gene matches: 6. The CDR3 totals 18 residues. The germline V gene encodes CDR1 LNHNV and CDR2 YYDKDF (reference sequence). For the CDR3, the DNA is TGTGCCACCAGCAGAGGCCTAGCGGGAGGGCCCCCCTACAATGAGCAGTTCTTC. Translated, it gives CATSRGLAGGPPYNEQFF.

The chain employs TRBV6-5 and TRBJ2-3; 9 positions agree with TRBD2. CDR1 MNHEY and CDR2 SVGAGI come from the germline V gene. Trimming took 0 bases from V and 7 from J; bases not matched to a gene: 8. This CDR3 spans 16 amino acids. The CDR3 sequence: CASSYSSLAGGHTQYF. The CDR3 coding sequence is TGTGCCAGCAGTTACTCGAGTCTCGCGGGGGGGCATACGCAGTATTTT.

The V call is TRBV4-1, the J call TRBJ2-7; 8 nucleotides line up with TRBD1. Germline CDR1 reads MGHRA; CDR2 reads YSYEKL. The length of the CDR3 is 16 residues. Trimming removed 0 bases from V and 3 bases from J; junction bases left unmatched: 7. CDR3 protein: CASSQEPGTGVYEQYF. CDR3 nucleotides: TGCGCCAGCAGCCAAGAACCCGGGACAGGAGTCTACGAGCAGTACTTC.

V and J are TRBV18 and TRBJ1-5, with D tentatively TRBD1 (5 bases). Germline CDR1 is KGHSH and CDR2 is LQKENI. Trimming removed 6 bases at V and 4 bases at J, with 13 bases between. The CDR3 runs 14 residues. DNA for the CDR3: TGTGCCAGCTCGCACGAGGAGGGGAATCAGCCCCAGCATTTT. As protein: CASSHEEGNQPQHF.

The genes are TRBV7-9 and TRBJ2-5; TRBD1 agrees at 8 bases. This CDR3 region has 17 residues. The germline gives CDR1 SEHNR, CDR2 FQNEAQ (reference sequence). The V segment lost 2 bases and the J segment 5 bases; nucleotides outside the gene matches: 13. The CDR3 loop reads CASSLPRTGSYSETQYF. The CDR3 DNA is TGTGCCAGCAGCTTACCTAGGACAGGGAGTTACTCGGAGACCCAGTACTTC.

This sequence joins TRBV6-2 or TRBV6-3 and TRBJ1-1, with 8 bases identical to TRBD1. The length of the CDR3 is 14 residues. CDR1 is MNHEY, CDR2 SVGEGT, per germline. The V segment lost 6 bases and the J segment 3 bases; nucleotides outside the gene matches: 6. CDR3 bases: TGTGCCAGCAGCGGACAGGGTGTGGACACTGAAGCTTTCTTT. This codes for CASSGQGVDTEAFF.

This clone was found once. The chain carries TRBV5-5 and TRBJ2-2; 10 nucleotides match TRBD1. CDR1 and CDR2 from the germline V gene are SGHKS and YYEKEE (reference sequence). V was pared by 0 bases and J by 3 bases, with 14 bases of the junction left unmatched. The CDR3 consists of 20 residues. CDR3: CASSLGRPRQGASDTGELFF. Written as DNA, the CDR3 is TGTGCCAGCAGCTTGGGTCGCCCGAGACAGGGGGCTTCGGACACCGGGGAGCTGTTTTTT.

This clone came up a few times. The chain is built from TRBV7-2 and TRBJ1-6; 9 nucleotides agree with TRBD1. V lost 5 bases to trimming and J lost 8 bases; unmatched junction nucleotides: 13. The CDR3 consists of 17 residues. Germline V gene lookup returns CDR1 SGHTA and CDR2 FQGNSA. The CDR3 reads CASSPLAGQGRDSPLHF. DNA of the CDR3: TGTGCCAGCAGCCCACTTGCCGGACAGGGGCGGGATTCACCCCTCCACTTT.

The CDR3 reads CASFETSGGAYNEQFF. For the CDR3, the DNA is TGTGCCAGTTTCGAGACTAGCGGGGGAGCCTACAATGAGCAGTTCTTC. V is TRBV19 and J is TRBJ2-1; TRBD2 agrees at 12 bases. The ends lost 8 bases at V and 2 bases at J; junction bases unmatched: 7. In germline, CDR1 is LNHDA, CDR2 SQIVND (reference sequence). The CDR3 contains 16 residues.